This T cell receptor (beta chain) is drawn from a study of T cell changes during pregnancy in multiple sclerosis. Profiled with immunoSEQ multiplex PCR; TCRdb holds only in-frame clones, not every one. Among tens of thousands of clones listed, 85% to 95% were seen once. Germline V gene sequence: CDR1 SGHRS, CDR2 YFSETQ. V gave up 4 bases and J gave up 4 bases; unmatched junction bases: 9. The length of the CDR3 is 15 residues. The rearrangement links TRBV5-1 to TRBJ2-5; 8 nucleotides line up with TRBD1. The sequence was collected from a female donor with multiple sclerosis, enrolled in a pregnancy study. This specimen was CD4+ T cells from peripheral blood mononuclear cells, taken in the first trimester of pregnancy. CDR3 loop: CASSAPGQAGETQYF. As DNA, the CDR3 is TGCGCCAGCAGCGCACCGGGACAGGCGGGAGAGACCCAGTACTTC.